This TCR beta chain was found in a study of identifying expanded T cells in peripheral blood. Study outcomes and limitations: About 1.2 clones differed between technical replicates, versus around 15 and 19 over time. Clone count variance between two-week samples rose with total template count.

Some clones are missing from TCRdb's copy, which holds only in-frame ones; the method was immunoSEQ multiplex PCR. This sample has about 54,000 clones, with approximately 89% found just once. With respect to this clone: The antigen is undetermined.

The sample comprised blood. The clonotype comes from a person aged 18 to 75 in good health.

The CDR3 nucleotides read TGCGCCAGCAGCCAAGACCAGGGGGCAGATACGCAGTATTTT. Translated: CASSQDQGADTQYF. The rearrangement joins TRBV4-3 to TRBJ2-3, with 7 bases matching TRBD1. V dropped 0 bases and J dropped 4; count of bases not matched to a gene: 1. The CDR3 spans 14 residues. Looked up from germline, CDR1 is LGHNA and CDR2 is YSLEER.